This T cell receptor beta chain was sequenced for a study of blood T cell repertoires in COVID-19. Sequencing used immunoSEQ multiplex PCR; TCRdb keeps in-frame clones, though not all of them. This sample has 180,000 or so clones; around 85% occur once, and the top ten carry roughly 3%. Per germline, CDR1 SGHRS and CDR2 YFSETQ. V was clipped by 4 bases and J by 5 bases; unmatched bases: 9. The CDR3 totals 15 residues. This clone was seen once. The chain employs TRBV5-1 and TRBJ2-1, with 7 bases identical to TRBD1. The material sequenced was peripheral blood. This TCR derives from a man aged 55-75 years with acute or convalescent COVID-19. In DNA, the CDR3 is TGCGCCAGCAGCCTGGCCGGGACAGAGAACAATGAGCAGTTCTTC. This sequence encodes CASSLAGTENNEQFF.